Here is one T cell receptor (beta chain) with its context. Its antigen is unknown. This CDR3 is 15 amino acids long. Germline V CDR1 and CDR2: SGHDN, FVKESK. V shed 5 bases and J shed 2 bases, with 13 bases lying between them. This entry is derived from a study of CD8 T cells in Susac syndrome. Sequencing of TCR beta was undertaken in CD8+ and CD4+ T cells derived from blood. Negative isolation was used for CD8+ and CD4+ T cells and FACS enrichment for TEMRA cells. An amount of RNA that ranged from roughly 0.45 to 1 ug was reverse transcribed with random hexamers. TCR beta CDR3 was amplified by immunoSEQ multiplex PCR. This amplification extended across 54 Vbeta and 13 Jbeta segments. TCRdb analysed the immunoSEQ multiplex PCR reads with MiXCR anew, one entry per CDR3 protein. The table includes roughly 80,000 distinct CDR3 sequences, around 94% detected once. The study's findings and limits: The study's TCR sequencing and HLA analysis drew on a certain number of individuals. That number was acknowledged as relatively small.

The source material was CD8+ T cells from PBMCs. The chain joins TRBV14 to TRBJ2-1; tentatively, D is TRBD2 (6 bases). The clonotype comes from a human donor in good health. The DNA of the CDR3 is TGTGCCAGCAGCTTGTTTACTAGCCCCTACAATGAGCAGTTCTTC. Protein product: CASSLFTSPYNEQFF.